This entry lists 17 T cell receptor beta chains sequenced from one sample in a study of cytomegalovirus exposure and HLA in healthy donors. Primers for the PCR totalled 60 Vbeta and 13 Jbeta. Measured with immunoSEQ multiplex PCR; TCRdb has only the in-frame clones, and not every one. Here the sample spans over 110,000 clones, around 82% being singletons. Sequencing was carried out using PBMCs. These receptors originate from a woman younger than 35 in good health and CMV-seropositive.

The CDR3 reads CASSQVDRGPENTEAFF. In nucleotides, the CDR3 is TGCGCCAGCAGCCAAGTCGACAGGGGGCCGGAGAACACTGAAGCTTTCTTT. J is TRBJ1-1 and V is TRBV4-1; 10 bases match TRBD1. The CDR3 runs 17 residues. CDR1 and CDR2 from the germline V gene are MGHRA and YSYEKL. V was pared by 1 base and J by 1 base, with 6 bases of the junction left unmatched.

J is TRBJ2-3 and V is TRBV4-3; 15 bases are shared with TRBD2. Per the germline V gene, CDR1 is LGHNA and CDR2 is YSLEER. The junction had 0 bases not matched to a gene; V was cut back by 1 base and J by 1 base. This CDR3 contains 17 residues. CDR3 DNA: TGCGCCAGCAGCCAAGGGACTAGCGGGGGGGGCACAGATACGCAGTATTTT. It specifies CASSQGTSGGGTDTQYF.

The chain joins TRBV5-1 to TRBJ1-6, with 10 bases lining up with TRBD1. This CDR3 is built from 15 residues. From germline, CDR1 is SGHRS and CDR2 YFSETQ. With V trimmed by 2 bases and J by 10 bases, 6 bases remained unmatched. CDR3 DNA: TGCGCCAGCAGCTTCGGGACAGGGGACGGATCACCCCTCCACTTT. Residues: CASSFGTGDGSPLHF.

In the case of this clone: One end of the junction fails to match germline, which may point to a read error. This sequence joins TRBV20-1 and TRBJ2-7, with D unresolved. CDR3 length: 10 amino acids. The germline V gene encodes CDR1 DFQATT and CDR2 SNEGSKA (reference sequence). The DNA for the CDR3 is TGCAGTGCTAGAGCGCAGGATAATCACTTC. It yields the protein CSARAQDNHF.

V is TRBV6-1 and J is TRBJ2-3, with TRBD2 matching 12 bases. Per germline, CDR1 MNHNS and CDR2 SASEGT. The CDR3 extends over 15 amino acids. Losses at the gene ends were 4 bases for V and 5 bases for J; bases not matched to a gene: 4. CDR3 nucleotide sequence: TGTGCCAGCAGTGCCGGACTAGCGGGGTTAGATACGCAGTATTTT. It translates to CASSAGLAGLDTQYF.

V and J are TRBV5-1 and TRBJ2-7, with D maybe TRBD1 (6 bases). V was trimmed by 0 bases and J by 9 bases, leaving 19 bases between them. CDR3 length equals 15 residues. Germline V gene lookup returns CDR1 SGHRS and CDR2 YFSETQ. The CDR3 region has the DNA TGCGCCAGCAGCTTGGACCCTTCGGGGACACGAGGGCAGTACTTC. Its translation: CASSLDPSGTRGQYF.

The genes are TRBV6-4 and TRBJ2-3; D possibly corresponds to TRBD2 (5 bases). Germline V CDR1 and CDR2: MRHNA, SNTAGT. The V end lost 3 bases, the J end lost 4 bases, and 14 bases lay between the germline ends. The CDR3 has 15 residues. CDR3 coding DNA: TGTGCCAGCAGTGATGAGGGATTGGGCCCAGATACGCAGTATTTT. Amino acid sequence: CASSDEGLGPDTQYF.

V and J are TRBV5-1 and TRBJ2-7; weak D call: TRBD1 (7 bases). Trimming took off 3 bases at V and 3 bases at J, with 13 bases between the two ends. Germline V CDR1 and CDR2: SGHRS, YFSETQ. The CDR3 covers 14 residues. The CDR3: CASSSAGGNYEQYF. CDR3 in DNA: TGCGCCAGCAGCTCGGCAGGGGGGAACTACGAGCAGTACTTC.

The rearrangement uses TRBV30 and TRBJ1-5, with TRBD1 matching 8 bases. In germline, CDR1 is GTSNPN, CDR2 SVGIG (reference sequence). The CDR3 is 15 amino acids. Trimming took 0 bases from V and 6 from J; bases not matched to a gene: 7. CDR3 DNA: TGTGCCTGGAGTGTAGGCGCAGGGGGCGTTCAGCCCCAGCATTTT. Amino acids: CAWSVGAGGVQPQHF.

The chain carries TRBV6-1 and TRBJ1-1, with 9 bases fitting TRBD1. Germline V gene data show CDR1 as MNHNS and CDR2 as SASEGT. This CDR3 has 13 residues. The ends lost 4 bases at V and 4 bases at J; junction bases unmatched: 1. CDR3 DNA: TGTGCCAGCAGTGGGACAGGGGCCACTGAAGCTTTCTTT. This sequence encodes CASSGTGATEAFF.

This sequence joins TRBV19 and TRBJ1-2; TRBD1 agrees at 8 bases. Germline V gene sequence: CDR1 LNHDA, CDR2 SQIVND (reference sequence). CDR3 length equals 13 residues. The V gene end was trimmed by 5 bases and the J gene end by 8 bases; junction bases not matched to a gene: 7. CDR3 in DNA: TGTGCCAGTAGTTCAGGGGGCACGGGGGGCTACACCTTC. Translated: CASSSGGTGGYTF.

The V gene is TRBV19, the J gene TRBJ2-2; 9 bases fit TRBD2. Looked up from germline, CDR1 is LNHDA and CDR2 is SQIVND (reference sequence). The CDR3 loop spans 19 amino acids. Trimming cost V 1 base and J 0 bases; bases outside gene matches: 9. The CDR3 bases are TGTGCCAGTAGTATAGTTGGTAGCGGGGGATTCGCGAACACCGGGGAGCTGTTTTTT. It yields the protein CASSIVGSGGFANTGELFF.

This clone was observed a few times. The chain links TRBV4-1 to TRBJ1-2; D is unclear. The germline CDR1 and CDR2 sequences are MGHRA and YSYEKL. V shed 0 bases and J shed 3 bases, with 17 bases lying between them. The length of the CDR3 is 17 residues. The CDR3 here is CASSQDWAGSIDYGYTF. The DNA for the CDR3 is TGCGCCAGCAGCCAAGATTGGGCAGGTTCTATCGACTATGGCTACACCTTC.

The chain's CDR3 is CATSSGPSSGYGYTF. In DNA, the CDR3 is TGTGCCACCAGCAGTGGGCCGAGTAGTGGCTATGGCTACACCTTC. This chain connects TRBV15 to TRBJ1-2; D is undetermined. The V end lost 3 bases, the J end lost 4 bases, and 15 bases lay between the germline ends. Per germline, CDR1 LNHNV and CDR2 YYDKDF (reference sequence). The CDR3 covers 15 residues.

V gene TRBV21-1 combines with J gene TRBJ1-2; the table's D call, TRBD1, has no DNA check behind it. TRBV21-1 is a pseudogene. CDR3 length equals 17 residues. For the CDR3, the DNA is TGTGCCAGCAGCAAATCGCCTCGACAGGGGACACCCTATGGCTACACCTTC. Translating gives CASSKSPRQGTPYGYTF.

The rearrangement uses TRBV4-1 and TRBJ2-2; 8 nucleotides agree with TRBD2. This CDR3 is 16 amino acids long. The trim removed 0 bases at V and 6 bases at J, leaving 6 bases unmatched. The germline CDR1 and CDR2 sequences are MGHRA and YSYEKL. The DNA of the CDR3 is TGCGCCAGCAGCCAAGAGCCGGGACTAGGGGCCGGGGAGCTGTTTTTT. Its protein is CASSQEPGLGAGELFF.

The chain is built from TRBV15 and TRBJ1-1; 7 bases match TRBD1. V was clipped by 5 bases and J by 1 base; unmatched bases: 1. The CDR3 has 13 residues. Germline CDR1 reads LNHNV; CDR2 reads YYDKDF (reference sequence). The CDR3 DNA sequence: TGTGCCACCAGCGGGGACAGGAACACTGAAGCTTTCTTT. It yields the protein CATSGDRNTEAFF.